Shown below are 27 T cell receptor beta chains from a single sample sequenced in a study of blood T cells in healthy people across ages. A sample-barcoded 5' primer and a J-beta primer mix were used in a second PCR of about 7 to 12 cycles. TCRdb passed the 5' RACE reads through MiXCR, listing each CDR3 protein once. The sample lists around 1,100,000 distinct CDR3 sequences; 35% to 40% were seen once. Sequenced: blood. The receptor source for this set is a man younger than 35 in good health.

Written as DNA, the CDR3 is TGTGCCAGCCAGCGGGCGTTCGGCACTGAAGCTTTCTTT. Translating gives CASQRAFGTEAFF. V usage is TRBV2 and J usage is TRBJ1-1; D is unresolved. V was cut by 8 bases and J by 4 bases, with 14 bases left in between. The CDR3 is 13 residues long. Per germline, CDR1 SNHLY and CDR2 FYNNEI. Based on the CDR3 plus reference TRBV2 and TRBJ1-1, the full variable domain is EPEVTQTPSHQVTQMGQEVILRCVPISNHLYFYWYRQILGQKVEFLVSFYNNEISEKSEIFDDQFSVERPDGSNFTLKIRSTKLEDSAMYFCASQRAFGTEAFFGQGTRLTVV.

This chain uses TRBV7-2 with TRBJ2-5; 11 nucleotides match TRBD1. The DNA matches TRBJ2-7 better at its end, which makes the J call doubtful. Per germline, CDR1 SGHTA and CDR2 FQGNSA. The CDR3 extends over 18 amino acids. The CDR3 coding sequence is TGTGCCAGCAGCCCTATCGCAGCCGGTGGACAGGGGGCAGACGAGCAGTACTTC. Translation gives CASSPIAAGGQGADEQYF.

This clonotype was observed a few times. The chain has TRBV20-1 and TRBJ1-5; D call uncertain. Germline CDR1 and CDR2: DFQATT and SNEGSKA (reference sequence). This CDR3 spans 11 amino acids. The ends were cut back, 5 bases at V and 9 bases at J, with 11 bases in the middle. CDR3 DNA: TGCAGTGCTGGAGCCCCGGGGCCCCAGCATTTT. This gives the protein CSAGAPGPQHF.

The chain combines TRBV28 with TRBJ2-2; D unresolved. Trimming shortened V by 3 bases and J by 3 bases, and 11 bases separated the two germline ends. The CDR3 covers 15 residues. CDR1 is MDHEN and CDR2 is SYDVKM in the germline V gene. The CDR3 DNA reads as TGTGCCAGCAGTTTTACCGCGGCTCACACCGGGGAGCTGTTTTTT. Its translation: CASSFTAAHTGELFF. Using reference TRBV28 and TRBJ2-2 for the parts outside the CDR3, the full variable domain is DVKVTQSSRYLVKRTGEKVFLECVQDMDHENMFWYRQDPGLGLRLIYFSYDVKMKEKGDIPEGYSVSREKKERFSLILESASTNQTSMYLCASSFTAAHTGELFFGEGSRLTVL.

This clonotype showed up just a few times. The rearrangement joins TRBV12-3 or TRBV12-4 to TRBJ1-1, with 7 bases aligning to TRBD1. V shed 4 bases, J shed 2 bases, and the junction held 7 bases outside the gene matches. This CDR3 contains 15 residues. The CDR3 nucleotides are TGTGCCAGCAGTTCCGCCGGGACAGCCAACACTGAAGCTTTCTTT. Protein: CASSSAGTANTEAFF.

The chain joins TRBV6-5 to TRBJ2-1, with D possibly matching TRBD1 (5 bases). This CDR3 comprises 15 residues. CDR1 and CDR2 (germline): MNHEY, SVGAGI. The V gene lost 5 bases and the J gene lost 1 base, with 12 bases spanning the gap. CDR3 in amino acids: CASSKQDPSYNEQFF. As DNA, the CDR3 is TGTGCCAGCAGTAAACAGGACCCATCCTACAATGAGCAGTTCTTC.

In its sample, this clonotype was seen many times. V is TRBV7-9 and J is TRBJ2-1; 7 nucleotides match TRBD1. Unmatched junction bases numbered 9, after V lost 4 bases and J lost 0 bases. Germline V CDR1 and CDR2: SEHNR, FQNEAQ (reference sequence). This CDR3 has 17 residues. CDR3 DNA sequence: TGTGCCAGCAGCTCTGAAGACAGGGTCAGCTCCTACAATGAGCAGTTCTTC. This gives the protein CASSSEDRVSSYNEQFF.

This clonotype was found a few times. The DNA for the CDR3 is TGTGCCAGCAGTTACTCGACCCGGGGAGAGGAGCAGTACTTC. It is translated as CASSYSTRGEEQYF. This chain joins TRBV6-6 and TRBJ2-7; D might be TRBD2 (5 bases). From germline, CDR1 is MNHNY and CDR2 SVGAGI (reference sequence). The CDR3 length is 14 residues. V was shortened by 0 bases and J by 7 bases, with 13 bases between the two germline ends.

CDR3 amino acids: CASSKAPGDNEQFF. The DNA for the CDR3 is TGCGCCAGCAGCAAGGCCCCAGGGGACAATGAGCAGTTCTTC. The chain uses TRBV5-1 and TRBJ2-1, with D maybe TRBD1 (6 bases). Trimming removed 4 bases from V and 5 bases from J, with 13 bases in between. Germline CDR1 is SGHRS and CDR2 is YFSETQ. CDR3 length: 14 residues.

The V call is TRBV11-2, the J call TRBJ1-1; 8 bases are a match to TRBD1. Per germline, CDR1 SGHAT and CDR2 FQNNGV. Germline trimming cut 6 bases from V and 1 base from J; bases unmatched to any gene: 4. CDR3 length equals 14 residues. The CDR3 loop is CASRIDRGNTEAFF. In DNA, the CDR3 is TGTGCCAGCAGGATCGACAGGGGGAACACTGAAGCTTTCTTT.

This clonotype was counted between two and nine times. V usage is TRBV10-3 and J usage is TRBJ2-5, with 7 bases aligning to TRBD1. V gave up 4 bases and J gave up 5 bases; unmatched junction bases: 7. The CDR3 has 14 residues. Looked up from germline, CDR1 is ENHRY and CDR2 is SYGVKD. The CDR3 loop is CAISVDRAGETQYF. The CDR3 nucleotides read TGTGCCATCAGTGTAGACAGGGCCGGGGAGACCCAGTACTTC.

The chain is built from TRBV14 and TRBJ2-1, with D unresolved. The germline V gene has CDR1 SGHDN and CDR2 FVKESK. Between the trimmed V and J ends, which lost 2 bases and 7 bases, there was a span of 21 bases. This CDR3 comprises 17 residues. The CDR3 bases are TGTGCCAGCAGCCAATTGGCAACAATAGCACGTCCTAATGAGCAGTTCTTC. Its protein product is CASSQLATIARPNEQFF.

CDR3 loop: CASSMGPGGNQPQHF. The CDR3 DNA reads as TGTGCCAGCAGTATGGGACCGGGGGGCAATCAGCCCCAGCATTTT. The chain links TRBV6-2 or TRBV6-3 to TRBJ1-5, with D possibly matching TRBD1 (5 bases). V dropped 5 bases and J dropped 2 bases, with 13 bases sitting between them. Germline V gene lookup returns CDR1 MNHEY and CDR2 SVGEGT. The length of the CDR3 is 15 residues.

The chain employs TRBV10-3 and TRBJ2-2; D is unresolved. Trimming pared 7 bases from V and 3 bases from J, leaving 9 bases between. The CDR3 has 13 residues. Looked up from germline, CDR1 is ENHRY and CDR2 is SYGVKD. CDR3 in amino acids: CAIMGSYTGELFF. The CDR3, as DNA: TGTGCCATCATGGGCAGCTACACCGGGGAGCTGTTTTTT.

There are a few counts of this clonotype. The CDR3 loop is CASSQEVDQPQHF. CDR3 sequence (DNA): TGTGCCAGCAGCCAAGAGGTAGATCAGCCCCAGCATTTT. The chain is built from TRBV3-1 and TRBJ1-5; D is ambiguous. This CDR3 is 13 amino acids long. V was trimmed by 0 bases and J by 5 bases, leaving 5 bases between them. The germline V gene encodes CDR1 LGHDT and CDR2 YNNKEL (reference sequence).

This clonotype was observed a single time. The rearrangement links TRBV5-1 to TRBJ1-1; no clear D. V was cut by 4 bases and J by 3 bases, with 13 bases left in between. The CDR3 loop spans 14 amino acids. The germline gives CDR1 SGHRS, CDR2 YFSETQ. Written as DNA, the CDR3 is TGCGCCAGCAGCGTGGAAGAGGGTTACACTGAAGCTTTCTTT. It codes for CASSVEEGYTEAFF.

Comment on this clonotype: At one end, the junction sequence differs from germline, possibly due to a read error. The chain employs TRBV6-1 and TRBJ1-5, with D unclear. The CDR3 contains 14 residues. CDR1 is MNHNS, CDR2 SASEGT, per germline. The CDR3 region is CASREAGVKQPQLF. CDR3 DNA: TGTGCCAGCAGGGAAGCGGGAGTTAAGCAGCCCCAGCTTTTT.

This clonotype was seen a few times. This chain connects TRBV2 to TRBJ1-6; tentative D call: TRBD1 (5 bases). The CDR3 consists of 14 residues. Germline CDR1 and CDR2: SNHLY and FYNNEI. Trimming removed 7 bases from V and 4 bases from J, with 11 bases in between. CDR3 DNA: TGTGCCAGCATCGGGGGATCATATAATTCACCCCTCCACTTT. Amino acids: CASIGGSYNSPLHF.

V and J are TRBV2 and TRBJ1-5, with TRBD1 as a possible D gene (6 bases). Deletions cut 6 bases from V and 8 bases from J, with 17 bases between. The CDR3 totals 14 residues. CDR1 SNHLY and CDR2 FYNNEI come from the germline V gene. The CDR3 DNA sequence: TGTGCCAGCAGCGGACAGCCCGATTGGGAGCCCCAGCATTTT. It yields the protein CASSGQPDWEPQHF.

This clonotype was detected a few times. The rearrangement joins TRBV20-1 to TRBJ2-3, with TRBD1 identical over 7 bases. The CDR3 consists of 13 residues. V gave up 7 bases and J gave up 3 bases; unmatched junction bases: 7. Germline values: CDR1 DFQATT, CDR2 SNEGSKA (reference sequence). CDR3 nucleotide sequence: TGCAGTGGGGGCAGGGGGAGTACAGATACGCAGTATTTT. As protein: CSGGRGSTDTQYF.

Only one count was recorded for this clonotype. This rearrangement joins TRBV2 to TRBJ2-1; D not certain. In germline, CDR1 is SNHLY, CDR2 FYNNEI. Trimming removed 8 bases at V and 5 bases at J, with 10 bases between. The CDR3 runs 12 residues. Here the CDR3 reads CASGLEHNEQFF. The CDR3 nucleotides read TGTGCCAGCGGTTTGGAACACAATGAGCAGTTCTTC.

The rearrangement joins TRBV5-1 to TRBJ2-3; TRBD1 matches 9 bases. Looked up from germline, CDR1 is SGHRS and CDR2 is YFSETQ. J was trimmed by 11 bases and V by 0 bases; bases with no gene match: 10. CDR3 length: 15 residues. The CDR3 sequence: CASSLARGQGRGQYF. The CDR3, as DNA: TGCGCCAGCAGCTTGGCCCGAGGACAGGGGAGAGGGCAGTATTTT. Variable domain in full (rest from reference TRBV5-1 and TRBJ2-3): KAGVTQTPRYLIKTRGQQVTLSCSPISGHRSVSWYQQTPGQGLQFLFEYFSETQRNKGNFPGRFSGRQFSNSRSEMNVSTLELGDSALYLCASSLARGQGRGQYFGPGTRLTVL.

This clonotype appeared a few times. The chain combines TRBV29-1 with TRBJ2-5; TRBD1 might be the D (6 bases). V was clipped by 4 bases and J by 5 bases, with 11 bases between them. The CDR3 is 12 residues long. The germline CDR1 and CDR2 sequences are SQVTM and ANQGSEA. For the CDR3, the DNA is TGCAGCGTTGGCAGGGGCGGTGAGACCCAGTACTTC. Translation: CSVGRGGETQYF.

The gene calls are TRBV4-1 and TRBJ2-5; 12 nucleotides match TRBD2. The last part of the DNA fits TRBJ2-1 better; the J call may be wrong. Per germline, CDR1 MGHRA and CDR2 YSYEKL. CDR3 length: 16 amino acids. The CDR3 coding sequence is TGCGCCAGCAGCCTACGACTAGCGGGAGCCCAAGAGACCCAGTTCTTC. This sequence encodes CASSLRLAGAQETQFF.

This clonotype was observed a single time. The chain combines TRBV29-1 with TRBJ2-1, with TRBD2 matching over 9 bases. Unmatched junction bases numbered 8, after V lost 5 bases and J lost 3 bases. This CDR3 has 15 amino acids. Looked up from germline, CDR1 is SQVTM and CDR2 is ANQGSEA. Here the CDR3 DNA reads TGCAGCGTTAGGACTAGCGTGAGCTTCTACAATGAGCAGTTCTTC. This encodes CSVRTSVSFYNEQFF.

This clonotype was observed a handful of times. V is TRBV27 and J is TRBJ2-1; D perhaps matches TRBD1 (7 bases). V was cut by 6 bases and J by 14 bases, with 17 bases left in between. The CDR3 loop spans 12 amino acids. Germline CDR1 is MNHEY and CDR2 is SMNVEV (reference sequence). In DNA, the CDR3 is TGTGCCAGCAGAAGAGGCGGGACAGCCGAGTTCTTC. Residues: CASRRGGTAEFF.

A note on this clonotype: Compared with germline, one end of the junction differs, possibly owing to a read error. The CDR3 nucleotides are TGTGCCAGTAGCTTAATGTCGGGGACCCAGTACTTC. Its protein product is CASSLMSGTQYF. The chain combines TRBV7-6 with TRBJ2-7; D gene ambiguous. The end of the DNA aligns better with TRBJ2-5, so the J call may be wrong. The germline CDR1 and CDR2 sequences are SGHVS and FNYEAQ. This CDR3 has 12 residues.